Following are 14 T cell receptor beta chains from one sample sequenced in a study of T-cell reconstitution after alpha-beta-depleted transplantation in children. A TCRbeta library incorporating unique molecular identifiers was prepared. From the PCR reads, TCRdb called clonotypes with MiXCR, one entry per CDR3 protein. The repertoire holds roughly 490,000 distinct CDR3 sequences, roughly 10% seen once, with around 15% in the top ten. The specimen was PBMCs, mostly from graft donor cells, collected 180 days after TCRalphabeta/CD19-depleted stem cell transplant. The receptors stem from a female patient aged 2-10 years who had a stem cell transplant for aplastic anemia, so the T cells may come from the graft donor.

This clonotype has only a few counts. This sequence joins TRBV20-1 and TRBJ1-5, with D maybe TRBD1 (5 bases). Trimming pared 6 bases from V and 6 bases from J, leaving 12 bases between. Looked up from germline, CDR1 is DFQATT and CDR2 is SNEGSKA (reference sequence). This CDR3 spans 12 amino acids. The CDR3 DNA reads TGCAGTGCGGCGCAGGGTCCTCAGCCCCAGCATTTT. It yields the protein CSAAQGPQPQHF.

This chain connects TRBV20-1 to TRBJ2-1, with D possibly TRBD2 on 6 matching bases. The CDR3 is made up of 15 amino acids. Per the germline V gene, CDR1 is DFQATT and CDR2 is SNEGSKA (reference sequence). The V gene lost 0 bases and the J gene lost 8 bases, with 17 bases spanning the gap. CDR3 in amino acids: CSARDRRRTSHEQFF. The DNA of the CDR3 is TGCAGTGCTAGAGATCGAAGAAGAACTAGCCATGAGCAGTTCTTC.

The chain recombines TRBV4-1 with TRBJ2-3; 8 nucleotides match TRBD2. The trim removed 1 base at V and 1 base at J, leaving 7 bases unmatched. CDR3 length: 17 amino acids. The germline gives CDR1 MGHRA, CDR2 YSYEKL. CDR3 sequence reads: CASSQAGGGPGTDTQYF. The CDR3 region has the DNA TGCGCCAGCAGCCAAGCGGGGGGGGGACCTGGCACAGATACGCAGTATTTT.

This clonotype was recorded many times. The chain uses TRBV20-1 and TRBJ1-1; D not certain. V was cut by 1 base and J by 0 bases, with 12 bases left in between. CDR3 length: 15 amino acids. The germline CDR1 and CDR2 sequences are DFQATT and SNEGSKA (reference sequence). CDR3 DNA sequence: TGCAGTGCTAGAGCTCAAGAGGGAATGAACACTGAAGCTTTCTTT. It translates to CSARAQEGMNTEAFF.

The rearrangement links TRBV19 to TRBJ2-2; 7 nucleotides align to TRBD2. The V gene end was trimmed by 4 bases and the J gene end by 5 bases; junction bases not matched to a gene: 13. CDR3 length: 17 residues. The germline V gene has CDR1 LNHDA and CDR2 SQIVND (reference sequence). For the CDR3, the DNA is TGTGCCAGTAGTACCGACACTAGCGCTCAGGCTACCGGGGAGCTGTTTTTT. Its protein product is CASSTDTSAQATGELFF.

The CDR3 DNA sequence: TGTGCCAGCAGTGAATACAGCGGGAGGGCCCATAGGTACTTC. Translating gives CASSEYSGRAHRYF. V and J are TRBV25-1 and TRBJ2-5, with 10 nucleotides matching TRBD2. CDR3 length: 14 amino acids. From germline, CDR1 is MGHDK and CDR2 SYGVNS. Germline trimming cut 0 bases from V and 13 bases from J; bases unmatched to any gene: 8.

This sequence joins TRBV5-6 and TRBJ2-7; 8 nucleotides align to TRBD1. With V trimmed by 3 bases and J by 4 bases, 12 bases remained unmatched. Germline V lookup: CDR1 SGHDT, CDR2 YYEEEE. The CDR3 loop spans 16 amino acids. The CDR3 spells CASSYPKGTGHYEQYV. CDR3 nucleotides: TGTGCCAGCAGCTACCCGAAAGGGACAGGACATTACGAGCAGTACGTC.

The gene calls are TRBV4-1 and TRBJ1-4, with D unclear. The CDR3 is 19 residues long. CDR1 and CDR2 (germline): MGHRA, YSYEKL. Trimming left V 1 base short and J 5 bases short, with 23 bases between. The CDR3 protein is CASSQVKFLGKKVNEKLFF. In DNA form, the CDR3 reads TGCGCCAGCAGCCAAGTGAAGTTCTTGGGGAAAAAGGTGAATGAAAAACTGTTTTTT.

This clonotype has a count of ten or more. The chain uses TRBV4-3 and TRBJ2-5, with 8 nucleotides matching TRBD1. Germline CDR1 is LGHNA and CDR2 is YSLEER. Germline trimming cut 3 bases from V and 2 bases from J; bases unmatched to any gene: 2. This CDR3 is built from 14 residues. This chain's CDR3 is CASSHRTGQETQYF. Here the CDR3 DNA reads TGCGCCAGCAGCCACCGGACAGGGCAAGAGACCCAGTACTTC.

The rearrangement uses TRBV7-2 and TRBJ2-7; D gene ambiguous. Per the germline V gene, CDR1 is SGHTA and CDR2 is FQGNSA. There are 13 residues in the CDR3. The ends were cut back, 0 bases at V and 3 bases at J, with 6 bases in the middle. The DNA of the CDR3 is TGTGCCAGCAGCTTAGCCAGTAACTACGAGCAGTACGTC. The encoded protein is CASSLASNYEQYV.

This clonotype was seen ten or more times. The chain employs TRBV6-5 and TRBJ1-1; weak D call: TRBD1 (6 bases). The CDR3 spans 13 residues. Trimming cost V 4 bases and J 1 base, with 7 bases left between them. CDR1 and CDR2 (germline): MNHEY, SVGAGI. This chain's CDR3 is CASSWTANTEAFF. CDR3 DNA: TGTGCCAGCAGTTGGACAGCGAACACTGAAGCTTTCTTT.

V and J are TRBV5-1 and TRBJ1-1, with TRBD1 as a possible D gene (5 bases). This CDR3 comprises 15 residues. The V end lost 4 bases, the J end lost 1 base, and 14 bases lay between the germline ends. The germline V gene encodes CDR1 SGHRS and CDR2 YFSETQ. The CDR3 nucleotides are TGCGCCAGCAGCCTCAAGGCAGGGCCGAACACTGAAGCTTTCTTT. Amino acid sequence: CASSLKAGPNTEAFF.

The chain links TRBV18 to TRBJ2-5; 8 bases line up with TRBD1. V shed 3 bases, J shed 5 bases, and the junction held 8 bases outside the gene matches. Germline V lookup: CDR1 KGHSH, CDR2 LQKENI. This CDR3 region has 15 residues. The CDR3, as DNA: TGTGCCAGCTCACCGGACAGGGCGAGGCGGGAGACCCAGTACTTC. This translates into CASSPDRARRETQYF.

In nucleotides, the CDR3 is TGTGCCAGCAGCTTCGGGCAGGACTTCACCGGGGAGCTGTTTTTT. This translates into CASSFGQDFTGELFF. The rearrangement links TRBV7-9 to TRBJ2-2; possibly TRBD2 for D (5 bases). The CDR3 is 15 amino acids. The germline V gene has CDR1 SEHNR and CDR2 FQNEAQ (reference sequence). Trimming left V 3 bases short and J 4 bases short, with 12 bases between.